The 22 T cell receptor beta chains listed next were all sequenced from one sample in a study of blood T cell repertoires in COVID-19. Generated by immunoSEQ multiplex PCR, the TCRdb table keeps only in-frame clones and is missing some. The sample records 100,000 or so clones, roughly three quarters being singletons. Sample: peripheral blood. The receptors were gathered from a human donor in a cohort sampled during active COVID-19.

The rearrangement joins TRBV19 to TRBJ1-2, with D unresolved. V gave up 5 bases and J gave up 3 bases, with 10 bases separating them. Germline CDR1 LNHDA, CDR2 SQIVND (reference sequence). The CDR3 is 13 amino acids. CDR3 bases: TGTGCCAGTAGTGGTACTGTCGACTATGGCTACACCTTC. Translated, it gives CASSGTVDYGYTF.

The J gene is TRBJ2-7, the V gene TRBV9; TRBD1 matches at 10 bases. This CDR3 comprises 16 residues. The junction had 7 bases not matched to a gene; V was cut back by 4 bases and J by 0 bases. Germline V gene data show CDR1 as SGDLS and CDR2 as YYNGEE. In nucleotides, the CDR3 is TGTGCCAGCAGCTCTCGGGACAGGGGCTACTCCTACGAGCAGTACTTC. Translation: CASSSRDRGYSYEQYF. Complete variable domain (other parts from reference TRBV9 and TRBJ2-7): DSGVTQTPKHLITATGQRVTLRCSPRSGDLSVYWYQQSLDQGLQFLIQYYNGEERAKGNILERFSAQQFPDLHSELNLSSLELGDSALYFCASSSRDRGYSYEQYFGPGTRLTVT.

The genes are TRBV19 and TRBJ1-1, with D possibly matching TRBD1 (5 bases). The CDR3 runs 15 residues. Trimming removed 4 bases from V and 7 bases from J, with 19 bases in between. The germline CDR1 and CDR2 sequences are LNHDA and SQIVND (reference sequence). CDR3 coding DNA: TGTGCCAGTAGTAACCCCTCGGGGGGGAGGGGTGAAGCTTTCTTT. Amino acid sequence: CASSNPSGGRGEAFF.

The sample holds one count of this clone. A read error may produce the germline difference seen at one junction end. The gene calls are TRBV27 and TRBJ2-5, with 9 bases identical to TRBD1. In germline, CDR1 is MNHEY, CDR2 SMNVEV (reference sequence). This CDR3 contains 13 residues. The CDR3, as DNA: TGTGCCAGCAGTCCCGGACCGAACAGGGGGCCGCACTTC. Amino acid sequence: CASSPGPNRGPHF.

This clone was seen a few times. The J gene is TRBJ2-3, the V gene TRBV19; D ambiguous. Germline V gene lookup returns CDR1 LNHDA and CDR2 SQIVND (reference sequence). The CDR3 runs to 14 residues. Trimming left V 5 bases short and J 4 bases short, with 13 bases between. CDR3: CASSPRGTADTQYF. As DNA, the CDR3 is TGTGCCAGTAGTCCACGAGGCACCGCAGATACGCAGTATTTT.

The chain joins TRBV7-6 to TRBJ2-3; D possibly corresponds to TRBD1 (6 bases). V was shortened by 0 bases and J by 14 bases, with 18 bases between the two germline ends. This CDR3 region has 14 residues. Germline CDR1 SGHVS, CDR2 FNYEAQ. DNA for the CDR3: TGTGCCAGCAGCTTAGCGAGGACAGAAACCCGCACGTATTTT. Its protein product is CASSLARTETRTYF.

The rearrangement uses TRBV7-9 and TRBJ2-1; 7 nucleotides align to TRBD2. CDR3 length equals 15 residues. V lost 0 bases to trimming and J lost 5 bases; unmatched junction nucleotides: 4. Germline V CDR1 and CDR2: SEHNR, FQNEAQ (reference sequence). CDR3 protein: CASSLASGPHNEQFF. CDR3 in DNA: TGTGCCAGCAGCTTAGCTAGCGGGCCCCACAATGAGCAGTTCTTC.

This chain connects TRBV18 to TRBJ1-1, with 7 nucleotides matching TRBD1. The CDR3 extends over 15 amino acids. Germline V lookup: CDR1 KGHSH, CDR2 LQKENI. V lost 6 bases, J lost 1 base, and 8 bases stayed unmatched. CDR3 nucleotides: TGTGCCAGCTCCACTGATCCAGGGGGGAACACTGAAGCTTTCTTT. It translates to CASSTDPGGNTEAFF.

The chain couples TRBV19 to TRBJ2-1, with 7 positions matching TRBD1. V lost 5 bases, J lost 8 bases, and 9 bases stayed unmatched. The CDR3 contains 14 residues. Germline CDR1 LNHDA, CDR2 SQIVND (reference sequence). The CDR3 reads CASSPPGGPYEQFF. Here the CDR3 DNA reads TGTGCCAGTAGTCCCCCAGGGGGACCCTATGAGCAGTTCTTC.

V gene TRBV19 combines with J gene TRBJ2-7; 12 bases line up with TRBD2. V was clipped by 5 bases and J by 7 bases; unmatched bases: 9. The germline gives CDR1 LNHDA, CDR2 SQIVND (reference sequence). The CDR3 is 15 amino acids. The CDR3 coding sequence is TGTGCCAGTAGTGTCCTAGCGGGAGGGCCTTGGGAGCAGTACTTC. Residues: CASSVLAGGPWEQYF. The variable domain in full, with the rest retrieved from reference TRBV19 and TRBJ2-7, is DGGITQSPKYLFRKEGQNVTLSCEQNLNHDAMYWYRQDPGQGLRLIYYSQIVNDFQKGDIAEGYSVSREKKESFPLTVTSAQKNPTAFYLCASSVLAGGPWEQYFGPGTRLTVT.

The rearrangement joins TRBV2 to TRBJ2-3; 10 nucleotides align to TRBD2. The germline V gene encodes CDR1 SNHLY and CDR2 FYNNEI. CDR3 length equals 16 residues. Losses at the gene ends were 2 bases for V and 5 bases for J; bases not matched to a gene: 7. The DNA for the CDR3 is TGTGCCAGCAGTGAAAAAGCTCTAGCGGGAGTAGATACGCAGTATTTT. Encoded protein: CASSEKALAGVDTQYF. The variable domain in full, completed from reference TRBV2 and TRBJ2-3, reads EPEVTQTPSHQVTQMGQEVILRCVPISNHLYFYWYRQILGQKVEFLVSFYNNEISEKSEIFDDQFSVERPDGSNFTLKIRSTKLEDSAMYFCASSEKALAGVDTQYFGPGTRLTVL.

This clone has a handful of counts. This CDR3 is CASSYGTRDSSYEQYF. The CDR3 nucleotides read TGTGCCAGCAGTTACGGTACCCGGGACAGCTCCTACGAGCAGTACTTC. This sequence joins TRBV6-6 and TRBJ2-7; 7 bases are a match to TRBD1. CDR3 length equals 16 residues. Germline trimming cut 2 bases from V and 0 bases from J; bases unmatched to any gene: 7. CDR1 is MNHNY and CDR2 is SVGAGI in the germline V gene (reference sequence).

This chain connects TRBV19 to TRBJ1-6, with TRBD1 matching over 11 bases. V dropped 9 bases and J dropped 10; count of bases not matched to a gene: 8. Germline V CDR1 and CDR2: LNHDA, SQIVND (reference sequence). The CDR3 spans 14 residues. The DNA for the CDR3 is TGTGCCAGCAGACCGGGACAGGGGGGGTCACCCCTCCACTTT. Its protein product is CASRPGQGGSPLHF. The full variable domain, its missing parts supplied by reference TRBV19 and TRBJ1-6, is DGGITQSPKYLFRKEGQNVTLSCEQNLNHDAMYWYRQDPGQGLRLIYYSQIVNDFQKGDIAEGYSVSREKKESFPLTVTSAQKNPTAFYLCASRPGQGGSPLHFGNGTRLTVT.

This chain uses TRBV7-3 with TRBJ2-6; D is possibly TRBD1 (5 bases). The CDR3 covers 16 residues. Germline V gene sequence: CDR1 SGHTA, CDR2 FQGTGA. Trimming pared 5 bases from V and 3 bases from J, leaving 14 bases between. CDR3 loop: CASSQGRVGGANVLTF. As DNA, the CDR3 is TGTGCCAGCAGCCAGGGTCGGGTTGGTGGGGCCAACGTCCTGACTTTC.

This chain links TRBV19 with TRBJ1-4; no reliable D call. This CDR3 spans 15 amino acids. Germline assignment: CDR1 LNHDA and CDR2 SQIVND (reference sequence). V lost 6 bases, J lost 0 bases, and 11 bases lay in between. The CDR3 sequence is CASSPGLATNEKLFF. The DNA of the CDR3 is TGTGCCAGTAGCCCAGGACTAGCAACTAATGAAAAACTGTTTTTT.

The DNA of the CDR3 is TGCGCCAGCAGCCAATCCCAGCGCTCCTACGAGCAGTACTTC. Translating gives CASSQSQRSYEQYF. V gene TRBV4-1 combines with J gene TRBJ2-7, with D unclear. This CDR3 contains 14 residues. Per germline, CDR1 MGHRA and CDR2 YSYEKL. V dropped 2 bases and J dropped 0 bases, with 8 bases sitting between them.

The chain has TRBV15 and TRBJ2-5, with D unresolved. The CDR3 totals 13 residues. Trimming took 1 base from V and 2 from J, leaving 5 bases between them. In germline, CDR1 is LNHNV, CDR2 YYDKDF (reference sequence). The CDR3 sequence is CATSRGLQETQYF. The CDR3 DNA sequence: TGTGCCACCAGCAGAGGTCTACAAGAGACCCAGTACTTC.

This chain uses TRBV3-1 (or the pseudogene TRBV3-2) with TRBJ2-7; TRBD2 matches 7 bases. Germline V CDR1 and CDR2: LGHDT, YNNKEL (reference sequence). The J segment lost 0 bases and the V segment lost 4 bases, leaving 12 bases of the junction unmatched. The CDR3 spans 17 residues. CDR3 sequence: CASSPLIGGGSSYEQYF. DNA of the CDR3: TGTGCCAGCAGCCCTCTCATTGGGGGGGGAAGCTCCTACGAGCAGTACTTC.

The V and J genes are TRBV6-2 or TRBV6-3 and TRBJ1-4, with a possible D match to TRBD1 (6 bases). There are 13 residues in the CDR3. Between the trimmed V and J ends, which lost 2 bases and 7 bases, there was a span of 8 bases. From germline, CDR1 is MNHEY and CDR2 SVGEGT. CDR3 residues: CASSYRRGEKLFF. CDR3 DNA: TGTGCCAGCAGTTACCGCAGGGGTGAAAAACTGTTTTTT.

The chain links TRBV19 to TRBJ2-7; TRBD1 aligns across 10 bases. The V segment lost 0 bases and the J segment 8 bases; nucleotides outside the gene matches: 7. The CDR3 spans 15 residues. Germline V gene sequence: CDR1 LNHDA, CDR2 SQIVND (reference sequence). The CDR3 sequence: CASSIDGDRGNQQYF. DNA for the CDR3: TGTGCCAGTAGTATAGACGGGGACAGGGGCAATCAGCAGTACTTC.

The J gene is TRBJ2-5, the V gene TRBV6-5, with 9 positions matching TRBD1. The CDR3 runs to 13 residues. CDR1 and CDR2 (germline): MNHEY, SVGAGI. Trimming removed 8 bases from V and 3 bases from J; junction bases left unmatched: 4. The CDR3 DNA reads TGTGCCAGCGTATGGGACAGGGAAGAGACCCAGTACTTC. Its translation: CASVWDREETQYF.

There are a few counts of this clone. The chain recombines TRBV5-6 with TRBJ2-7, with TRBD2 identical over 8 bases. In germline, CDR1 is SGHDT, CDR2 YYEEEE. The CDR3 has 17 residues. Trimming at V came to 5 bases and at J to 2 bases, leaving 15 bases not matched to a gene. For the CDR3, the DNA is TGTGCCAGCAGGACACTGGGGCCAGCGGGAGCGACCTACGAGCAGTACTTC. This encodes CASRTLGPAGATYEQYF.